This paragraph covers one T cell receptor (beta chain) sequence. Antigen unknown. Here immunoSEQ multiplex PCR was the method, and the copy in TCRdb shows in-frame clones only, minus some. The top ten clones hold 6.3% of a sample with about 100,000 clones, roughly four fifths of them seen once. This sample was taken from a study of PD-1 blockade in mismatch repair-deficient tumors. About the research overall: Enrolled about 2012-2016, patients had progressing, pretreated mismatch repair-deficient cancers of about twelve types.

CDR1 and CDR2 (germline): SGHTA, FQGTGA. The CDR3 loop spans 13 amino acids. The V and J ends lost 5 bases and 1 base respectively, with 8 bases between them. General study points: After pembrolizumab, tumor-resident clones rose rapidly, then generally contracted before radiologic responses.

The TCR-sequenced patients were a few responders to pembrolizumab. The chain has TRBV7-3 and TRBJ1-1, with D maybe TRBD1 (5 bases). This TCR was recovered from an adult with mismatch repair-deficient cancer. The sample here was peripheral blood, taken about 36 weeks after starting pembrolizumab. CDR3 in DNA: TGTGCCAGCAGCCTCGGACAGAACACTGAAGCTTTCTTT. Translation: CASSLGQNTEAFF.